These 30 T cell receptor beta chains were sequenced from one sample in a study of blood T cell repertoires in COVID-19 (dated by TCRdb to 2018 to 2021). The library was made by the immunoSEQ multiplex PCR assay. The table comes from immuneACCESS by way of TCRdb, which keeps in-frame sequences with V and J called. Part of the clones is missing from these tables; in studies checked, under half for an unresolved V gene and the rest for unknown reasons. The sample table lists 95,000 to 120,000 clones, around 89% of them with a count of one. The ten largest clones add up to over 4% of the sample. The specimen was peripheral blood. These receptors all come from a woman in her forties or fifties with acute or convalescent COVID-19.

The chain couples TRBV7-2 to TRBJ1-2, with no clear D. Germline V gene sequence: CDR1 SGHTA, CDR2 FQGNSA. V lost 1 base to trimming and J lost 4 bases, with 13 bases between them. The CDR3 loop spans 15 amino acids. The CDR3 here is CASSLGSPSVYGYTF. In DNA form, the CDR3 reads TGTGCCAGCAGCTTAGGTTCTCCCTCTGTCTATGGCTACACCTTC.

The genes are TRBV3-1 (or the pseudogene TRBV3-2) and TRBJ1-5, with D possibly being TRBD1 (5 bases). CDR1 LGHDT and CDR2 YNNKEL come from the germline V gene (reference sequence). Trimming left V 1 base short and J 0 bases short, with 13 bases between. The CDR3 extends over 17 amino acids. The CDR3 is CASSQGGDSYSNQPQHF. CDR3 coding DNA: TGTGCCAGCAGCCAAGGGGGCGACTCTTATAGCAATCAGCCCCAGCATTTT.

The chain has TRBV28 and TRBJ1-2; perhaps TRBD1 as D (5 bases). Trimming took 5 bases from V and 8 from J, leaving 24 bases between them. The CDR3 is 16 amino acids. Per the germline V gene, CDR1 is MDHEN and CDR2 is SYDVKM. This CDR3 reads CASSIMGEGFPGGYTF. The CDR3, as DNA: TGTGCCAGCAGTATTATGGGGGAGGGTTTCCCTGGCGGCTACACCTTC.

The V call is TRBV7-8, the J call TRBJ2-5; 7 bases agree with TRBD1. J lost 4 bases, V lost 1 base, and 3 bases had no gene match. There are 14 residues in the CDR3. Germline CDR1 reads SGHVS; CDR2 reads FQNEAQ. CDR3 nucleotide sequence: TGTGCCAGCAGCTTAGGAAGGGGGCTAGAGACCCAGTACTTC. Translating gives CASSLGRGLETQYF.

V gene TRBV11-2 combines with J gene TRBJ2-7; 8 bases are shared with TRBD1. CDR3 length: 18 amino acids. The V segment lost 4 bases and the J segment 4 bases; nucleotides outside the gene matches: 18. The germline gives CDR1 SGHAT, CDR2 FQNNGV. The CDR3: CASSSKLRQGPYLYEQYF. In nucleotides, the CDR3 is TGTGCCAGCAGCTCTAAACTGAGACAGGGGCCCTACCTGTACGAGCAGTACTTC.

V gene TRBV19 combines with J gene TRBJ2-1; D is perhaps TRBD1 (5 bases). The CDR3 runs 15 residues. Germline V gene data show CDR1 as LNHDA and CDR2 as SQIVND (reference sequence). The CDR3 spells CERAAWDVDSGEQFF. DNA for the CDR3: TGTGAAAGGGCGGCGTGGGATGTGGATTCAGGGGAGCAGTTCTTC.

V is TRBV6-4 and J is TRBJ1-2, with 7 bases aligning to TRBD1. From germline, CDR1 is MRHNA and CDR2 SNTAGT. Trimming took 3 bases from V and 7 from J; bases not matched to a gene: 11. The CDR3 length is 15 residues. DNA of the CDR3: TGTGCCAGCAGTGAATCGGCAGGGGGACTCTTTGGCTACACCTTC. Translated: CASSESAGGLFGYTF.

The rearrangement links TRBV3-1 (or the pseudogene TRBV3-2) to TRBJ1-1; D unresolved. CDR3 length: 13 residues. Trimming pared 4 bases from V and 2 bases from J, leaving 8 bases between. CDR1 and CDR2 (germline): LGHDT, YNNKEL (reference sequence). In DNA form, the CDR3 reads TGTGCCAGCAGCCTCGGGGTAAACACTGAAGCTTTCTTT. Translation gives CASSLGVNTEAFF.

The genes are TRBV10-1 and TRBJ2-2, with D unresolved. Germline V gene data show CDR1 as WNHNN and CDR2 as SYGVQD (reference sequence). V lost 4 bases and J lost 5, with 8 bases in between. The CDR3 runs to 13 residues. The CDR3 DNA sequence: TGCGCCAGCAGTGTAATGCGGACCGGGGAGCTGTTTTTT. Translated: CASSVMRTGELFF.

This chain connects TRBV6-5 to TRBJ1-2, with D unclear. Germline values: CDR1 MNHEY, CDR2 SVGAGI. The V end was cut by 6 bases, the J end by 1 base, with 9 bases between. The CDR3 runs 13 residues. CDR3 nucleotide sequence: TGTGCCAGCAGCCCAGGTTTTAACTATGGCTACACCTTC. It translates to CASSPGFNYGYTF.

J is TRBJ2-3 and V is TRBV27; D call uncertain. The germline CDR1 and CDR2 sequences are MNHEY and SMNVEV (reference sequence). The CDR3 has 14 residues. Trimming took 5 bases from V and 2 from J, leaving 11 bases between them. As DNA, the CDR3 is TGTGCCAGCAGTCGTTGGAGTGCCACAGATACGCAGTATTTT. Amino acid sequence: CASSRWSATDTQYF.

The J gene is TRBJ2-7, the V gene TRBV27; tentative D call: TRBD2 (6 bases). The germline V and J ends were trimmed by 6 bases and 7 bases, with 13 bases remaining between them. The CDR3 has 12 amino acids. The germline CDR1 and CDR2 sequences are MNHEY and SMNVEV (reference sequence). The CDR3 reads CASRFGAGEQYF. CDR3 nucleotide sequence: TGTGCCAGCAGATTCGGGGCGGGGGAGCAGTACTTC.

This clone was detected only a few times. The V call is TRBV9, the J call TRBJ2-2, with D uncertain. Germline V lookup: CDR1 SGDLS, CDR2 YYNGEE. Trimming shortened V by 3 bases and J by 7 bases, and 10 bases separated the two germline ends. The length of the CDR3 is 13 residues. CDR3 bases: TGTGCCAGCAGCGCCCTAGTCGGCGGGGAGCTGTTTTTT. Translating it yields CASSALVGGELFF.

This clone was observed once. The chain employs TRBV5-4 and TRBJ2-3, with a possible D match to TRBD1 (5 bases). The CDR3 extends over 14 amino acids. The V gene's germline CDR1 is SGHNT and CDR2 YYREEE (reference sequence). The V end was cut by 3 bases, the J end by 0 bases, with 8 bases between. In DNA form, the CDR3 reads TGTGCCAGCAGCTGGGGCTTAAGCACAGATACGCAGTATTTT. Translated: CASSWGLSTDTQYF.

The chain is built from TRBV7-2 and TRBJ1-1, with 7 positions matching TRBD1. The germline V gene has CDR1 SGHTA and CDR2 FQGNSA. The trim removed 7 bases at V and 5 bases at J, leaving 10 bases unmatched. CDR3 length equals 14 residues. This CDR3 reads CASTPQGVVTEAFF. For the CDR3, the DNA is TGTGCCAGCACCCCCCAGGGGGTTGTGACTGAAGCTTTCTTT.

The chain combines TRBV10-3 with TRBJ2-2; 9 bases agree with TRBD1. V was pared by 4 bases and J by 5 bases, with 2 bases of the junction left unmatched. Germline V gene sequence: CDR1 ENHRY, CDR2 SYGVKD. This CDR3 has 14 residues. The CDR3, as DNA: TGTGCCATCAGTGGGACAGGGGAGACCGGGGAGCTGTTTTTT. Its translation: CAISGTGETGELFF.

The rearrangement uses TRBV9 and TRBJ1-4; a weak D match, TRBD1 (6 bases). The CDR3 covers 15 residues. Trimming removed 4 bases from V and 2 bases from J, with 12 bases in between. CDR1 and CDR2 from the germline V gene are SGDLS and YYNGEE. The CDR3: CASSLGTLTNEKLFF. DNA for the CDR3: TGTGCCAGCAGCCTCGGGACACTTACTAATGAAAAACTGTTTTTT.

V usage is TRBV5-4 and J usage is TRBJ1-6; D is possibly TRBD1 (6 bases). Germline loops: CDR1 SGHNT, CDR2 YYREEE (reference sequence). V lost 3 bases to trimming and J lost 8 bases, with 12 bases between them. The CDR3 spans 14 residues. The CDR3 region is CASSSGVRDSPLHF. As DNA, the CDR3 is TGTGCCAGCAGCTCAGGGGTACGGGATTCACCCCTCCACTTT.

The J gene is TRBJ2-1, the V gene TRBV2; 13 bases are a match to TRBD2. This CDR3 is built from 19 residues. V trimming: 7 bases; J trimming: 5 bases; junction bases outside the gene matches: 17. Germline values: CDR1 SNHLY, CDR2 FYNNEI. The CDR3 here is CASKGLAGHTLTTHNEQFF. DNA of the CDR3: TGTGCCAGCAAGGGACTAGCGGGACATACCCTTACTACCCACAATGAGCAGTTCTTC.

This clone was picked up one time. The chain employs TRBV7-2 and TRBJ2-1; 12 nucleotides match TRBD2. CDR1 SGHTA and CDR2 FQGNSA come from the germline V gene. This CDR3 contains 17 residues. V lost 5 bases, J lost 1 base, and 6 bases stayed unmatched. The CDR3 region is CASSVRLAGVSYNEQFF. DNA for the CDR3: TGTGCCAGCAGCGTTAGACTAGCGGGAGTGTCCTACAATGAGCAGTTCTTC.

The V and J genes are TRBV27 and TRBJ1-1; 7 bases are a match to TRBD1. The CDR3 contains 17 residues. J was trimmed by 7 bases and V by 3 bases; bases with no gene match: 17. Germline CDR1 and CDR2: MNHEY and SMNVEV (reference sequence). CDR3 in DNA: TGTGCCAGCAGTTTCTACTTTGGTGGGGACAGAAGGGGTGAAGCTTTCTTT. It codes for CASSFYFGGDRRGEAFF.

This sequence joins TRBV2 and TRBJ2-5, with TRBD1 as a possible D gene (6 bases). The CDR3 is 15 residues long. Germline CDR1 and CDR2: SNHLY and FYNNEI. Trimming shortened V by 2 bases and J by 0 bases, and 10 bases separated the two germline ends. As DNA, the CDR3 is TGTGCCAGCAGTGAAAGGGGGTGGTACCAAGAGACCCAGTACTTC. This sequence encodes CASSERGWYQETQYF. Filled out from reference TRBV2 and TRBJ2-5, the complete variable domain reads EPEVTQTPSHQVTQMGQEVILRCVPISNHLYFYWYRQILGQKVEFLVSFYNNEISEKSEIFDDQFSVERPDGSNFTLKIRSTKLEDSAMYFCASSERGWYQETQYFGPGTRLLVL.

This clone has just one count. The CDR3 reads CASSLEELKGVNEQFF. The CDR3 DNA reads TGCGCCAGCAGCTTGGAGGAGTTAAAGGGGGTCAATGAGCAGTTCTTC. J is TRBJ2-1 and V is TRBV5-1; a weak D match, TRBD1 (6 bases). V dropped 0 bases and J dropped 6 bases, with 16 bases sitting between them. The CDR3 spans 16 residues. Germline CDR1 SGHRS, CDR2 YFSETQ. The full variable domain, completed using reference TRBV5-1 and TRBJ2-1, is KAGVTQTPRYLIKTRGQQVTLSCSPISGHRSVSWYQQTPGQGLQFLFEYFSETQRNKGNFPGRFSGRQFSNSRSEMNVSTLELGDSALYLCASSLEELKGVNEQFFGPGTRLTVL.

In its sample, this clone was seen once. V usage is TRBV28 and J usage is TRBJ1-1, with 10 bases identical to TRBD1. Germline CDR1 MDHEN, CDR2 SYDVKM. CDR3 length: 15 residues. The ends lost 2 bases at V and 5 bases at J; junction bases unmatched: 5. The CDR3 here is CASSLTGTGVTEAFF. The CDR3 DNA follows: TGTGCCAGCAGTTTAACGGGGACAGGGGTTACTGAAGCTTTCTTT.

This clone was detected once. The chain combines TRBV2 with TRBJ2-3, with 8 bases that match TRBD2. Germline loops: CDR1 SNHLY, CDR2 FYNNEI. This CDR3 has 14 amino acids. After removal of 2 bases from V and 6 bases from J, the junction contained 4 bases not matched to a gene. CDR3 sequence: CASSENGGRDTQYF. The CDR3 DNA follows: TGTGCCAGCAGTGAAAACGGCGGGAGGGATACGCAGTATTTT.

This sequence joins TRBV7-2 and TRBJ2-1, with TRBD1 identical over 7 bases. The CDR3 totals 12 residues. Germline CDR1 is SGHTA and CDR2 is FQGNSA. Trimming cost V 3 bases and J 10 bases; bases outside gene matches: 3. The CDR3 DNA is TGTGCCAGCAGCTTGACAGGGAGCGAGCAGTTCTTC. Translation gives CASSLTGSEQFF.

This clone was observed once. This chain connects TRBV7-3 to TRBJ2-2; weak D call: TRBD1 (6 bases). There are 17 residues in the CDR3. Trimming cost V 5 bases and J 0 bases, with 16 bases left between them. The germline V gene has CDR1 SGHTA and CDR2 FQGTGA. CDR3 sequence reads: CASSQAGAGANTGELFF. The CDR3, as DNA: TGTGCCAGCAGCCAAGCAGGCGCAGGGGCGAACACCGGGGAGCTGTTTTTT.

The rearrangement joins TRBV6-2 or TRBV6-3 to TRBJ2-2; 10 bases match TRBD2. The CDR3 consists of 17 residues. Losses at the gene ends were 6 bases for V and 0 bases for J; bases not matched to a gene: 7. Germline V gives CDR1 MNHEY, CDR2 SVGEGT. The CDR3 DNA sequence: TGTGCCAGCAGCGCCCCGGGACTAGCGACGAACACCGGGGAGCTGTTTTTT. The encoded protein is CASSAPGLATNTGELFF.

The chain carries TRBV20-1 and TRBJ2-1; 9 bases agree with TRBD2. This CDR3 spans 16 amino acids. Germline trimming cut 3 bases from V and 0 bases from J; bases unmatched to any gene: 6. Germline V gene sequence: CDR1 DFQATT, CDR2 SNEGSKA (reference sequence). The CDR3 sequence is CSASSGSTVSYNEQFF. CDR3 nucleotide sequence: TGCAGTGCTAGTAGCGGGAGTACCGTCTCCTACAATGAGCAGTTCTTC.

This clone has just one count. This chain uses TRBV12-5 with TRBJ1-1; D gene ambiguous. This CDR3 has 14 residues. CDR1 LGHNT and CDR2 FRNRAP come from the germline V gene. Trimming removed 6 bases from V and 2 bases from J, with 13 bases in between. The CDR3 reads CASGKTDHNTEAFF. CDR3 DNA: TGTGCTAGTGGAAAAACAGACCATAACACTGAAGCTTTCTTT.